This paragraph covers one TCR beta chain sequence. The antigen remains unidentified. These data come from a study of cytomegalovirus exposure and HLA in healthy donors. Overall study results and limits: A list of 164 TCR beta chains associated with cytomegalovirus was given.

It was with 60 Vbeta and 13 Jbeta primers that the PCR ran. Measured with immunoSEQ multiplex PCR; TCRdb has only the in-frame clones, and not every one. This repertoire shows 150,000 or so clones, 70% to 85% found once; its top ten account for about 1.5%. V was pared by 7 bases and J by 6 bases, with 6 bases between. The CDR3 runs to 10 residues. Germline V gene lookup returns CDR1 LNHDA and CDR2 SQIVND (reference sequence). The receptor's source is a young man in good health and CMV-seropositive. Sequencing was done on a sample of PBMCs. The chain is built from TRBV19 and TRBJ1-2; D call uncertain. CDR3 residues: CASKGDGYTF. The CDR3, as DNA: TGTGCCAGTAAAGGAGATGGCTACACCTTC.